The rows below give T cell receptor beta chains drawn from one sample of a study of early T cells in non-severe SARS-CoV-2 infection. Via MiXCR, TCRdb re-called the 5' RACE reads, giving one row per CDR3 protein. The data contain tens of thousands of distinct CDR3 sequences, roughly 15% of them singletons. The sample taken for sequencing was whole blood. The source is an adult who was a healthcare worker with PCR-confirmed SARS-CoV-2 infection or an uninfected control (not recorded which). Both conserved end residues are part of each CDR3. The order of the fields is V gene, D gene, J gene, clone size, CDR3 protein, CDR3 DNA. A D gene is named only where the DNA matches it firmly. Where a row states a size, it is once, few, many or the class of an expanded clone; other rows omit it.

TRBV12-5	TRBD1	TRBJ1-5	many	CASGPTRGGQPQHF	TGTGCTAGTGGCCCCACCAGGGGGGGCCAGCCCCAGCATTTT
TRBV20-1	.	TRBJ2-7	.	CSAIPSRNYEQYF	TGCAGTGCTATCCCCAGCAGGAACTACGAGCAGTACTTC
TRBV7-9	TRBD1	TRBJ1-4	.	CASSSRSGTAEKLFF	TGTGCCAGCAGCTCCCGGTCCGGGACAGCCGAAAAACTGTTTTTT
TRBV11-2	.	TRBJ1-1	.	CASSPPFSEAFF	TGTGCCAGCAGCCCCCCTTTCTCTGAAGCTTTCTTT
TRBV19	.	TRBJ1-5	many	CASNPRQDSNQPQHF	TGTGCCAGTAACCCCCGACAGGATAGCAATCAGCCCCAGCATTTT
TRBV25-1	.	TRBJ1-1	many	CASIWNTEAFF	TGTGCCAGCATTTGGAACACTGAAGCTTTCTTT
TRBV28	.	TRBJ1-4	once	CASSTADRIKLFF	TGTGCCAGCAGTACCGCGGATAGGATCAAACTGTTTTTT
TRBV5-1	TRBD1	TRBJ2-3	.	CASSAGTDTDTQYF	TGCGCCAGCAGCGCCGGGACAGACACAGATACGCAGTATTTT
TRBV6-2/TRBV6-3	TRBD1	TRBJ2-7	many	CASSLTGTGAYEQYF	TGTGCCAGCAGCCTAACTGGGACAGGGGCCTACGAGCAGTACTTC
TRBV10-3	.	TRBJ2-2	many	CAIRLDGLTGAGELFF	TGTGCCATCAGATTGGACGGCCTCACCGGGGCCGGGGAGCTGTTTTTT
TRBV29-1	.	TRBJ2-7	.	CSVWGKTVSYEQYF	TGCAGCGTTTGGGGTAAGACGGTCTCCTACGAGCAGTACTTC
TRBV10-3	.	TRBJ1-6	.	CAISWSNNSPLHF	TGTGCCATCAGTTGGAGTAATAATTCACCCCTCCACTTT
TRBV6-1	.	TRBJ1-5	few	CASAKVPNQPQHF	TGTGCCAGCGCAAAGGTCCCCAATCAGCCCCAGCATTTT
TRBV11-2	.	TRBJ2-2	.	CASSLGGRRMGAGELFF	TGTGCCAGCAGCTTGGGAGGACGGAGGATGGGAGCCGGGGAGCTGTTTTTT
TRBV6-6	.	TRBJ2-7	many	CASSYKSEQYF	TGTGCCAGCAGTTACAAGAGCGAGCAGTACTTC
TRBV11-2	.	TRBJ2-2	few	CASTSEGIAGELFF	TGTGCCAGCACTTCAGAGGGGATAGCCGGGGAGCTGTTTTTT
TRBV20-1	.	TRBJ1-4	many	CSASQVINEKLFF	TGCAGTGCTAGCCAGGTGATTAATGAAAAACTGTTTTTT
TRBV6-6	.	TRBJ1-6	.	CASSFDVGRSPLHF	TGTGCCAGCAGTTTTGACGTCGGGAGGTCACCCCTCCACTTT
TRBV18	.	TRBJ2-2	.	CASSPPVGRMAGELFF	TGTGCCAGCTCACCACCCGTCGGACGGATGGCCGGGGAGCTGTTTTTT
TRBV2	.	TRBJ2-5	few	CASSDLAQETQYF	TGTGCCAGCAGTGACCTAGCACAAGAGACCCAGTACTTC
TRBV11-2	.	TRBJ2-5	many	CASSLRGATSQETQYF	TGTGCCAGCAGCTTACGGGGGGCCACTTCCCAAGAGACCCAGTACTTC
TRBV5-1	.	TRBJ2-3	.	CASRQGMGTDTQYF	TGCGCCAGCAGACAGGGCATGGGCACAGATACGCAGTATTTT
TRBV7-9	TRBD1	TRBJ1-1	.	CASSLAGTGALYTEAFF	TGTGCCAGCAGCCTCGCTGGGACAGGGGCTTTATACACTGAAGCTTTCTTT
TRBV7-9	TRBD2	TRBJ2-5	.	CASSLGRLAGQETQYF	TGTGCCAGCAGCTTAGGGAGACTAGCGGGGCAAGAGACCCAGTACTTC